This TCR beta chain was sequenced during a study of Japanese encephalitis immunity and Zika vaccine responses (dated by TCRdb to the early 2020s). Background on the whole study: Included participants received three 5.0 ug doses of alum-adjuvanted ZPIV at weeks 0, 4 and 28. A two-dose regimen of JEV vaccine (IXIARO), with doses given 28 days apart, was administered to fewer than 15 participants two to three months before the first ZPIV dose. Around twelve participants received one dose of YFV vaccine (YF-VAX) before ZPIV, and several participants were flavivirus-naive. For TCR sequencing, over 5 representative participants were chosen from each pre-vaccination group, with samples at week 0 (after pre-vaccination, before ZPIV) and week 52. TCR repertoires from a few flavivirus-naive individuals were also analyzed at weeks 2, 6 and 52 after the start of ZPIV vaccination. For stimulations, either ZIKV structural-protein peptide pools divided into flavivirus-conserved and non-conserved sets or JEV or YFV peptides matching the pre-vaccination were used. The ZIKV peptides, 15-mers that overlapped by 11 residues, were chosen for containing NetMHCpan/NetMHCII-predicted epitopes with affinity below 50 nM. The study asked whether earlier vaccination against Japanese encephalitis virus (JEV) or yellow fever virus (YFV) shaped CD4 T cell responses to the Zika vaccine.

Library preparation employed 5' RACE. Before sequencing, the TCRbeta libraries were pooled in amounts proportional to the number of cells sorted for each library. Total RNA was extracted from sorted cells with RNAzol RT, and cDNA was synthesized with an oligo(dT) primer and a template-switching oligo. The TCRbeta V-CDR3-J region was PCR-amplified with Kapa HiFi using a SMARTer oligo primer and a TCRbeta constant-region primer. Illumina adaptors and sample-specific index barcodes were added in a second PCR, with HighPrep bead cleanup and a Bioanalyzer check confirming a band of roughly 650 bp. Sequencing of the libraries was done on an Illumina MiSeq using 2x151 bp paired-end reads. Regarding the original processing steps: An in-house Java program demultiplexed the reads, while MiXCR assigned TCRbeta annotations and counted clonotypes. To assess repertoire overlap, Morisita-Horn indices from the R package vegan were used, along with UPGMA clustering and Circos plots of recurring clonotypes. Shannon diversity and richness were normalized to the maximum possible value based on input cell numbers, so that values between 0 and 1 were obtained. CDR3beta sequences were aligned using MUSCLE, distances were calculated using SeqinR, and multidimensional scaling was plotted in R. Starting from the raw public reads, TCRdb applied fastp trimming at Q25, assembled clones with MiXCR and retained in-frame beta chains. Under each unique CDR3 protein, matching rows form one entry showing the most common genes and DNA. The authors' filters were not applied to this entry. The sample data list more than 250 distinct CDR3 sequences, and 4% to 5.5% of these were observed just once. The top ten clones comprise roughly 28% of the sample.

General conclusions and limits of the study: In JEV-pre-vaccinated donors, the repertoire richness of CD4 T cells responding to conserved ZIKV epitopes dropped significantly after ZPIV. Samples were clustered by participant, with no similarity observed between individuals, suggesting that no public TCRs were detected. JEV-pre-vaccinated donors showed higher repertoire similarity across time-points and stimulations than YFV-pre-vaccinated donors, indicating more clonotypes common to ZIKV and JEV stimulation. The analysis was restricted to a subset of trial participants with three doses and adequate samples, and the entire vaccinated cohort was not analyzed. Only a few individuals showed CD8 T cell responses to ZIKV peptide pools, and those responses were very low in magnitude. Sample size limitations prevented peptide-pool deconvolution, so the individual peptides driving cross-reactive responses were not identified.

This clonotype is judged medium-sized (0.01 to 0.1%). The record has no base qualities; no much larger clone is one base away. PBMCs were stained with CellTrace CFSE and grown for over 5 days in RPMI containing approximately 8% human serum and peptide pools at around 1 ug/mL each. On a BD FACSAria, proliferating CD4 T cells were sorted without fixation as live CD56-CD19-CD16-CD3+CD4+ CFSE-low cells. The enrolled adults were healthy, and microneutralization screening showed them to be seronegative for ZIKV, JEV, YFV, DENV and WNV. The samples were taken from a phase 1, double-blinded, randomized, placebo-controlled trial testing an alum-adjuvanted Zika purified-inactivated virus (ZPIV) vaccine. Peripheral blood mononuclear cells were isolated using a standard procedure and then kept frozen in liquid nitrogen until they were used. The germline V gene encodes CDR1 KGHSH and CDR2 LQKENI. CDR3 length: 13 amino acids, cysteine to phenylalanine. Kept here is only the CDR3 DNA, which spans 39 bases and is read in frame from base 1. The V and J ends are trimmed by 4 bases and 0 bases, leaving 4 bases between them.

Source: antigen-activated CD4+ T cells from blood, cultured, taken during a Zika inactivated vaccine study. In this chain, TRBV18 is recombined with TRBJ1-5; the D segment cannot be called with confidence. The TCR originated in an adult woman who received an inactivated Zika virus vaccine. The CDR3 protein is CASSLDSNQPQHF. The DNA sequence is given as TGTGCCAGCTCACTGGATAGCAATCAGCCCCAGCATTTT.